This TCR beta chain was identified during a study of cytomegalovirus exposure and HLA in healthy donors. Study-wide context: Samples from HLA-typed donors yielded about 86 million unique TCRs in an early data release.

The length of the CDR3 is 15 residues. Germline V gene sequence: CDR1 GTSNPN, CDR2 SVGIG (reference sequence). V was cut by 2 bases and J by 2 bases, with 13 bases left in between. PCR primers comprised 60 Vbeta and 13 Jbeta primers. The repertoire was sequenced with immunoSEQ multiplex PCR; TCRdb's copy has only in-frame clones and lacks some. Of some 180,000 clones listed, around 80% were seen once; the top ten hold 3.5% to 4.5%. Broader study findings: Three CMV-associated chains were confirmed in vitro to be specific for CMV antigens.

A note on this clone: Its antigen remains unidentified.

This chain joins TRBV30 and TRBJ1-3; D possibly corresponds to TRBD1 (6 bases). This TCR derives from a woman aged 60-75 years in good health and CMV-seropositive. Sequences were obtained from PBMCs. The CDR3 loop is CAWSMTGGAGNTIYF. The CDR3 coding sequence is TGTGCCTGGAGTATGACAGGTGGGGCTGGAAACACCATATATTTT.